The sequence of this T cell receptor (beta chain) was determined in a study of T cells in Graves' hyperthyroidism and ophthalmopathy. Regarding the study as a whole: The model anticipated ophthalmopathy a median approximately 6.6 months pre-onset.

Researchers took RNA transcripts and amplified the TCR beta CDR3 regions from them. A set of HTBI primers served as the primers for a first-round RT-PCR of the TCR CDR3. Each CDR3 protein gets one entry after TCRdb re-called the multiplex PCR reads with MiXCR. The data show roughly 170,000 distinct CDR3 sequences, approximately 15% seen once. V was clipped by 8 bases and J by 1 base; unmatched bases: 5. CDR1 is SGHVS, CDR2 FQNEAQ, per germline. There are 15 residues in the CDR3. About this clonotype: Its antigen is currently unknown.

The chain is built from TRBV7-8 and TRBJ1-1; TRBD1 aligns across 12 bases. The receptor was derived from a woman in her fifties or sixties with Graves' hyperthyroidism. Sequencing was carried out using blood. This chain's CDR3 is CASGDRGHWNTEAFF. In nucleotides, the CDR3 is TGTGCCAGCGGGGACAGGGGGCATTGGAACACTGAAGCTTTCTTT.